The clone carrying this T cell receptor beta chain was seen a single time. What it recognizes is unknown. The CDR3 contains 11 residues. The V end lost 7 bases, the J end lost 2 bases, and 4 bases lay between the germline ends. The germline CDR1 and CDR2 sequences are LNHDA and SQIVND (reference sequence). The data derive from a study of T cell responses to AZD1222 COVID-19 vaccine. Turning to the study itself: Second-dose schedules of about 4 or about 12 weeks were combined. Study findings and constraints: Clonal diversity may have been underestimated, and the donors were mostly white British, with more females than males. CD4 TCRs associated with vaccination spanned spike, dominating at 160-218 and 743-854. Repertoire sampling was restricted to post-peak T cell response timepoints.

The assay was immunoSEQ multiplex PCR, and TCRdb's table has in-frame clones only and misses some. The table has 150,000 or so clones, 85% to 95% seen once. The chain employs TRBV19 and TRBJ2-3; no clear D. This specimen was peripheral blood, taken on day 0 of AZD1222 vaccination. The receptor comes from an adult in good health. CDR3 protein: CASMDTDTQYF. The CDR3 DNA is TGTGCCAGTATGGACACAGATACGCAGTATTTT.